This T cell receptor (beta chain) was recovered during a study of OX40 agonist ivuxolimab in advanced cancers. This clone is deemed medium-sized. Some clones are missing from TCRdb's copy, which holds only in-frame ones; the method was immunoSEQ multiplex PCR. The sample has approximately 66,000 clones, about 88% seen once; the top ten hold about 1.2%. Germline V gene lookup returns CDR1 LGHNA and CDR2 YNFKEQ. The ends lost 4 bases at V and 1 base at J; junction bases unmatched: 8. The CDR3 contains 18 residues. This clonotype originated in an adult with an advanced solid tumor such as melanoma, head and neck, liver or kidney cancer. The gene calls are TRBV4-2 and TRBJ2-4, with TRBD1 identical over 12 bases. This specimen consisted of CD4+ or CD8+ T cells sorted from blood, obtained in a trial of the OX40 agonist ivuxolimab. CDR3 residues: CASSRGTGGRGAKNIQYF. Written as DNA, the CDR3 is TGTGCCAGCAGCCGGGGGACAGGGGGCCGAGGGGCCAAAAACATTCAGTACTTC.